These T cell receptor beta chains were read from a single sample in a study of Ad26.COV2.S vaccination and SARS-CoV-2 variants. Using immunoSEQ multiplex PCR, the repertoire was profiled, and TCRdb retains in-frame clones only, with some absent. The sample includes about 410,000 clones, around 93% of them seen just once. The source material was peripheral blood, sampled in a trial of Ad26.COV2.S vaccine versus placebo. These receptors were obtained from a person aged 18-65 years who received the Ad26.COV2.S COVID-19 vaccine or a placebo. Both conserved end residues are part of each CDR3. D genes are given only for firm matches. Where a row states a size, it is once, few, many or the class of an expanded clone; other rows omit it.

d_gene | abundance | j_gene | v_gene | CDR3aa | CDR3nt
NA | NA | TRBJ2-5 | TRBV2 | CASSDLSGQETQYF | TGTGCCAGCAGTGATTTAAGCGGACAAGAGACCCAGTACTTC
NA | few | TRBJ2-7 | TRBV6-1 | CASSEGTQGSREQYF | TGTGCCAGCAGTGAAGGGACTCAGGGGTCCCGCGAGCAGTACTTC
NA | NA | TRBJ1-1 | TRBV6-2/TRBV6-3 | CASSRNPTGIGVTEAFF | TGTGCCAGCAGCCGCAACCCCACAGGGATTGGGGTCACTGAAGCTTTCTTT
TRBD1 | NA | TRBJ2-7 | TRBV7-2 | CASSTRPGQGVYEQYF | TGTGCCAGCAGCACCCGACCGGGACAGGGTGTCTACGAGCAGTACTTC
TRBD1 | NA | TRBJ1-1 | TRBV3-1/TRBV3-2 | CASSQPRTGITEAFF | TGTGCCAGCAGCCAACCCCGGACAGGGATTACTGAAGCTTTCTTT
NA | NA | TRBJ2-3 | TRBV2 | CASSESGLSTDTQYF | TGTGCCAGCAGTGAGAGCGGGTTAAGCACAGATACGCAGTATTTT
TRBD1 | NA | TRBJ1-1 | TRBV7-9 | CASSPGQGRNTEAFF | TGTGCCAGCAGCCCCGGACAGGGACGAAACACTGAAGCTTTCTTT
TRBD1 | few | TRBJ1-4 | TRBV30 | CALSGTGEATNEKLFF | TGTGCCCTCTCCGGGACAGGGGAGGCCACTAATGAAAAACTGTTTTTT
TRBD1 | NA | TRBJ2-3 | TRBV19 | CASSTRQGARVGTDTQYF | TGTGCCAGTAGTACCCGACAGGGGGCGAGAGTTGGCACAGATACGCAGTATTTT
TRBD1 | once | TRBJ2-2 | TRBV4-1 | CASSQEGQGSTGELFF | TGCGCCAGCAGCCAAGAGGGACAGGGGTCCACCGGGGAGCTGTTTTTT
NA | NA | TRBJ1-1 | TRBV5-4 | CASSLGTLTVNTEAFF | TGTGCCAGCAGCTTGGGGACCCTGACAGTGAACACTGAAGCTTTCTTT
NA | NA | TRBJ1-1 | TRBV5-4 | CASSLEQGVATEAFF | TGTGCCAGCAGCTTGGAGCAGGGCGTGGCCACTGAAGCTTTCTTT
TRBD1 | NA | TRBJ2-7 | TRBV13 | CASSSGTAYEQYF | TGTGCCAGCAGCTCCGGGACAGCCTACGAGCAGTACTTC
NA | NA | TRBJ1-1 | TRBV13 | CASSLESANMNTEAFF | TGTGCCAGCAGCTTAGAGTCAGCAAATATGAACACTGAAGCTTTCTTT
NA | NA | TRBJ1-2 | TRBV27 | CASSLGGNYGYTF | TGTGCCAGCAGTTTAGGAGGGAACTATGGCTACACCTTC
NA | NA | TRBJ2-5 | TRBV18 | CASSPAVETQYF | TGTGCCAGCTCACCCGCCGTGGAGACCCAGTACTTC
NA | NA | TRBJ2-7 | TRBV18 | CASSPRLTDEQYF | TGTGCCAGCTCCCCCCGTTTAACAGACGAGCAGTACTTC
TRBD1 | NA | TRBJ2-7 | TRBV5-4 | CASSLTGTGSRYF | TGTGCCAGCAGCTTAACCGGGACAGGATCTAGGTACTTC
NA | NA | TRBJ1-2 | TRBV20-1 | CSASWGGGGYTF | TGCAGTGCTAGTTGGGGGGGCGGTGGCTACACCTTC
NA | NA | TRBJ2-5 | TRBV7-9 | CASSLPPTETQYF | TGTGCCAGCAGCTTACCCCCGACAGAGACCCAGTACTTC
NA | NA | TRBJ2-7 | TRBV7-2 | CASSFSGSYEQYF | TGTGCCAGCAGCTTCTCGGGCTCCTACGAGCAGTACTTC
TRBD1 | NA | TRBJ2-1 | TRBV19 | CATGQVLNNEQFF | TGTGCCACCGGACAGGTTCTCAACAATGAGCAGTTCTTC
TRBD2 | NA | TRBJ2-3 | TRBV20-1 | CSASRRGGRDTQYF | TGCAGTGCTAGTCGGCGGGGGGGGAGAGATACGCAGTATTTT
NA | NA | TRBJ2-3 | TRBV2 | CASSWGSGTDTQYF | TGTGCCAGCAGCTGGGGGAGTGGAACAGATACGCAGTATTTT
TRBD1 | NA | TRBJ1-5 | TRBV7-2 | CASSRDSPHSPQHF | TGTGCCAGCAGCCGGGACAGTCCTCATTCGCCCCAGCATTTT
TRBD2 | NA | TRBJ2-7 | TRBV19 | CASSMRGGSYEQYF | TGTGCCAGTAGTATGCGGGGGGGCTCATACGAGCAGTACTTC
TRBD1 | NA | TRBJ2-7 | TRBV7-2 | CASSLNQGAVYEQYF | TGTGCCAGCAGCCTAAACCAGGGGGCCGTGTACGAGCAGTACTTC
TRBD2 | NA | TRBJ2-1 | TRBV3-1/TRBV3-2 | CASSHEDLTSGGDNEQFF | TGTGCCAGCAGCCATGAAGATCTGACTAGCGGGGGAGACAATGAGCAGTTCTTC
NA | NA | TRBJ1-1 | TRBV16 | CASRDGGANTEAFF | TGTGCCAGCCGGGACGGGGGGGCGAACACTGAAGCTTTCTTT
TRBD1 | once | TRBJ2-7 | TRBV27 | CASSRTGSFPYEQYF | TGTGCCAGCAGCCGGACAGGGAGTTTTCCCTACGAGCAGTACTTC